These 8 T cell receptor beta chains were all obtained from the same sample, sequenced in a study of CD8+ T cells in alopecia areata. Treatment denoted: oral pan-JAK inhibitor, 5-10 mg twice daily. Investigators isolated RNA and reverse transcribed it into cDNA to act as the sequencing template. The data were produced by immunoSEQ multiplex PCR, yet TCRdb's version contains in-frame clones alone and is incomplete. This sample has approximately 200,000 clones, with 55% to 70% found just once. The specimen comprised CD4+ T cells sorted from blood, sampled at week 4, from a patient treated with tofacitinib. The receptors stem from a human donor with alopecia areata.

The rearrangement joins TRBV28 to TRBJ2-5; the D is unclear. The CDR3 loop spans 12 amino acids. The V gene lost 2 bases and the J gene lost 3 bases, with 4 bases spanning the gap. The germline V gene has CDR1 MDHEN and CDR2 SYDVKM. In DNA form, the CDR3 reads TGTGCCAGCAGTTTAGGGGAAGAGACCCAGTACTTC. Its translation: CASSLGEETQYF.

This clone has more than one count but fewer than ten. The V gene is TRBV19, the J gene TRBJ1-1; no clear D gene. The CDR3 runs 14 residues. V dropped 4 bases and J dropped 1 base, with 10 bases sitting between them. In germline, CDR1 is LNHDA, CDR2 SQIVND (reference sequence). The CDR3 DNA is TGTGCCAGTAGTACAAGGACCCAGAACACTGAAGCTTTCTTT. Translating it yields CASSTRTQNTEAFF.

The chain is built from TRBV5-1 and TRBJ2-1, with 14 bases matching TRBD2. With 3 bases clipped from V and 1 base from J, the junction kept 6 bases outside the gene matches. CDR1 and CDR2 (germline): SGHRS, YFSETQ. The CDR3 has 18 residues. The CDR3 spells CASSSRLAGGLSYNEQFF. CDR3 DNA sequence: TGCGCCAGCAGCTCACGACTAGCGGGGGGGCTGTCCTACAATGAGCAGTTCTTC.

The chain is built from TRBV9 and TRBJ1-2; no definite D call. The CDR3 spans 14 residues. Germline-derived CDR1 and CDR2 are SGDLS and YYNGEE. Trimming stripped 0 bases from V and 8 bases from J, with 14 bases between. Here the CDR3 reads CASSVADVAGGYTF. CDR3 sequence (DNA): TGTGCCAGCAGCGTAGCTGACGTCGCGGGAGGCTACACCTTC.

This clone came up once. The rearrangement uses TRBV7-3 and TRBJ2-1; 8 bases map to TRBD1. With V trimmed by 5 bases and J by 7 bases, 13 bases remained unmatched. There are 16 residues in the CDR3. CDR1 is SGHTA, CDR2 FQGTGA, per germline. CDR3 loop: CASSRNRQGRLNEQFF. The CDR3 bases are TGTGCCAGCAGCCGAAACAGACAGGGGCGCCTAAATGAGCAGTTCTTC.

This chain's CDR3 is CAWSSSEDYSYEQYF. DNA of the CDR3: TGTGCCTGGAGTTCCTCGGAAGATTACTCCTACGAGCAGTACTTC. This chain joins TRBV30 and TRBJ2-7; D not certain. The CDR3 sequence is 15 residues long. V lost 2 bases, J lost 0 bases, and 14 bases lay in between. The germline V gene has CDR1 GTSNPN and CDR2 SVGIG (reference sequence).

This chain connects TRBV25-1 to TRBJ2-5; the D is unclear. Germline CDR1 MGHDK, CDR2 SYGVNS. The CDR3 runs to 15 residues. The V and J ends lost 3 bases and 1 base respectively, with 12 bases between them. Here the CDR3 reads CASSEPKGFQETQYF. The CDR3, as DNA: TGTGCCAGCAGTGAGCCCAAAGGATTCCAAGAGACCCAGTACTTC.

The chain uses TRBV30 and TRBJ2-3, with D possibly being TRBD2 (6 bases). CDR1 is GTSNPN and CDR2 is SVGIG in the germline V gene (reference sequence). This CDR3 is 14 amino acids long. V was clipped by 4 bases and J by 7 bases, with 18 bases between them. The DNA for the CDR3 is TGTGCCTGGAATCCGGGACTTTCCTCTAATACGCAGTATTTT. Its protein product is CAWNPGLSSNTQYF.